One sample yielded the 20 T cell receptor beta chains listed below, sequenced in a study of regulatory and conventional T cells in RAG deficiency (dated by TCRdb to 2017 to 2019). The library was produced with the immunoSEQ multiplex PCR assay. The immuneACCESS repertoire file appears here via TCRdb, limited to in-frame rearrangements. These files lack a portion of the clones; in checked studies, under half of the deficit traces to unresolved V genes, and the cause of the others is not known. The sample table holds 6,500 to 7,000 clones, of which almost 85% were seen once. Clones ranked in the top ten supply more than 10% of the sample. The same sample was also studied in work on regulatory T cells. Drawing on the second study: In the multiplex PCR, 52 forward TRBV primers and 13 reverse TRBJ primers were used, and assay-based and computational corrections were applied for amplification bias.

The sequencing sample was made of CD8+ T cells sorted from blood. Source of these receptors: a human donor in good health.

V gene TRBV7-9 combines with J gene TRBJ1-1; D might be TRBD1 (5 bases). Germline V gene sequence: CDR1 SEHNR, CDR2 FQNEAQ (reference sequence). V dropped 2 bases and J dropped 1 base, with 17 bases sitting between them. This CDR3 region has 17 residues. CDR3 loop: CASSLYPSWGENTEAFF. The CDR3 DNA sequence: TGTGCCAGCAGCTTATACCCTTCATGGGGGGAGAACACTGAAGCTTTCTTT.

The chain recombines TRBV2 with TRBJ2-7; 8 nucleotides line up with TRBD1. CDR1 and CDR2 from the germline V gene are SNHLY and FYNNEI. CDR3 length: 15 amino acids. With 10 bases clipped from V and 7 bases from J, the junction kept 18 bases outside the gene matches. This CDR3 is CAKGLSGGDGLEQYF. In nucleotides, the CDR3 is TGTGCCAAAGGGCTATCAGGGGGCGACGGTTTGGAGCAGTACTTC.

V is TRBV7-9 and J is TRBJ1-4, with 7 bases lining up with TRBD1. From germline, CDR1 is SEHNR and CDR2 FQNEAQ (reference sequence). The CDR3 is made up of 16 amino acids. V lost 1 base and J lost 4; bases outside the gene matches: 6. The CDR3 DNA sequence: TGTGCCAGCAGCTTAGTGTGGGACAGTTATAATGAAAAACTGTTTTTT. Amino acids: CASSLVWDSYNEKLFF.

The gene calls are TRBV16 and TRBJ2-7, with 7 bases that match TRBD1. The CDR3 runs to 14 residues. Germline loops: CDR1 KGHSY, CDR2 FQNENV. The ends lost 3 bases at V and 5 bases at J; junction bases unmatched: 7. The CDR3 DNA sequence: TGTGCCAGCAGCCAGTCAGGGGGTCTCGACGAGCAGTACTTC. Residues: CASSQSGGLDEQYF. Together with reference TRBV16 and TRBJ2-7, the CDR3 gives the full variable domain: GEEVAQTPKHLVRGEGQKAKLYCAPIKGHSYVFWYQQVLKNEFKFLISFQNENVFDETGMPKERFSAKCLPNSPCSLEIQATKLEDSAVYFCASSQSGGLDEQYFGPGTRLTVT.

The chain recombines TRBV9 with TRBJ2-1, with 7 bases lining up with TRBD2. Germline V gene lookup returns CDR1 SGDLS and CDR2 YYNGEE. V lost 0 bases, J lost 1 base, and 7 bases stayed unmatched. CDR3 size: 17 residues. CDR3 sequence reads: CASSVAPGGGSYNEQFF. Written as DNA, the CDR3 is TGTGCCAGCAGCGTAGCGCCCGGCGGGGGATCCTACAATGAGCAGTTCTTC.

J is TRBJ2-5 and V is TRBV7-6; 7 nucleotides line up with TRBD2. V was clipped by 6 bases and J by 5 bases; unmatched bases: 6. The CDR3 consists of 13 residues. Germline CDR1 SGHVS, CDR2 FNYEAQ. The CDR3 loop is CASRPMGGETQYF. The CDR3 coding sequence is TGTGCCAGCAGACCTATGGGGGGGGAGACCCAGTACTTC.

Only one count was recorded for this clone. This sequence joins TRBV28 and TRBJ2-1; no clear D. V lost 2 bases to trimming and J lost 1 base, with 6 bases between them. The CDR3 sequence is 14 residues long. Germline-derived CDR1 and CDR2 are MDHEN and SYDVKM. CDR3 coding DNA: TGTGCCAGCAGTTTAGAGCAGTCCTACAATGAGCAGTTCTTC. Amino acid sequence: CASSLEQSYNEQFF.

The chain joins TRBV4-2 to TRBJ2-7; 11 bases agree with TRBD1. The CDR3 runs to 15 residues. Germline CDR1 LGHNA, CDR2 YNFKEQ. The junction had 4 bases not matched to a gene; V was cut back by 4 bases and J by 2 bases. CDR3 region: CASSPGTGGAYEQYF. The CDR3 DNA follows: TGTGCCAGCAGCCCCGGGACAGGGGGAGCCTACGAGCAGTACTTC.

The gene calls are TRBV11-2 and TRBJ1-1; TRBD1 matches 8 bases. Germline assignment: CDR1 SGHAT and CDR2 FQNNGV. J lost 4 bases, V lost 5 bases, and 21 bases had no gene match. CDR3 size: 19 residues. CDR3 DNA: TGTGCCAGCAGCCGAACCCAATTTACCCCCTGGACAGGGTCCACTGAAGCTTTCTTT. Amino acids: CASSRTQFTPWTGSTEAFF.

This clone appeared once. This chain connects TRBV6-1 to TRBJ2-7; 8 bases agree with TRBD2. V dropped 3 bases and J dropped 1; count of bases not matched to a gene: 14. There are 18 residues in the CDR3. The germline V gene encodes CDR1 MNHNS and CDR2 SASEGT. CDR3 sequence reads: CASSEEGLVMLLSYEQYF. The CDR3 DNA sequence: TGTGCCAGCAGTGAGGAGGGACTAGTAATGCTTCTGTCCTACGAGCAGTACTTC.

This clone showed up just once. CDR3 sequence reads: CASSLGGLIPEAFF. CDR3 in DNA: TGCGCCAGCAGCTTGGGGGGGCTAATCCCTGAAGCTTTCTTT. The chain carries TRBV5-1 and TRBJ1-1; D might be TRBD1 (6 bases). This CDR3 comprises 14 residues. Trimming took 0 bases from V and 6 from J, leaving 12 bases between them. Germline lookup yields CDR1 SGHRS and CDR2 YFSETQ.

This chain uses TRBV2 with TRBJ1-2, with 11 positions matching TRBD1. The J segment lost 7 bases and the V segment lost 6 bases, leaving 1 base of the junction unmatched. This CDR3 contains 12 residues. Germline-derived CDR1 and CDR2 are SNHLY and FYNNEI. CDR3 nucleotide sequence: TGTGCCAGCAGGGGGACAGGGGGTGGCTACACCTTC. This translates into CASRGTGGGYTF.

The chain carries TRBV9 and TRBJ2-2; 7 bases match TRBD2. The trim removed 7 bases at V and 7 bases at J, leaving 16 bases unmatched. Germline values: CDR1 SGDLS, CDR2 YYNGEE. The CDR3 contains 16 residues. The CDR3: CASSWDSREGGGELFF. CDR3 nucleotides: TGTGCCAGCTCCTGGGATTCGAGGGAGGGTGGCGGGGAGCTGTTTTTT.

The J gene is TRBJ2-7, the V gene TRBV5-1, with D possibly TRBD1 on 5 matching bases. From germline, CDR1 is SGHRS and CDR2 YFSETQ. V shed 1 base and J shed 0 bases, with 14 bases lying between them. The CDR3 extends over 16 amino acids. DNA of the CDR3: TGCGCCAGCAGCTTGTCTGGTGGCCAGGGCTCCTACGAGCAGTACTTC. Translation: CASSLSGGQGSYEQYF. Together with reference TRBV5-1 and TRBJ2-7, the CDR3 gives the full variable domain: KAGVTQTPRYLIKTRGQQVTLSCSPISGHRSVSWYQQTPGQGLQFLFEYFSETQRNKGNFPGRFSGRQFSNSRSEMNVSTLELGDSALYLCASSLSGGQGSYEQYFGPGTRLTVT.

This clone was observed once. The chain joins TRBV6-5 to TRBJ1-4; perhaps TRBD1 as D (6 bases). The germline V gene has CDR1 MNHEY and CDR2 SVGAGI. V lost 5 bases, J lost 7 bases, and 14 bases lay in between. The CDR3 sequence is 14 residues long. The CDR3 DNA follows: TGTGCCAGCAGTCTGGGGGGGCTTGTTGAAAAACTGTTTTTT. It is translated as CASSLGGLVEKLFF.

This clone turned up a few times. The J gene is TRBJ1-5, the V gene TRBV30; D call uncertain. This CDR3 is built from 14 residues. Germline CDR1 reads GTSNPN; CDR2 reads SVGIG (reference sequence). Between the trimmed V and J ends, which lost 1 base and 2 bases, there was a span of 9 bases. In DNA form, the CDR3 reads TGTGCCTGGAGTGATGGTACGGGCAATCAGCCCCAGCATTTT. Encoded protein: CAWSDGTGNQPQHF.

This clone was seen once. The chain is built from TRBV5-5 and TRBJ2-7, with D tentatively TRBD1 (6 bases). There are 13 residues in the CDR3. Between the trimmed V and J ends, which lost 4 bases and 6 bases, there was a span of 14 bases. CDR1 and CDR2 from the germline V gene are SGHKS and YYEKEE (reference sequence). CDR3 amino acids: CASSIPTGPEQYF. CDR3 in DNA: TGTGCCAGCAGCATCCCCACAGGGCCCGAGCAGTACTTC.

The V gene is TRBV6-1, the J gene TRBJ2-5; D may be TRBD2 (7 bases). The CDR3 consists of 17 residues. The V and J ends lost 2 bases and 1 base respectively, with 17 bases between them. Germline CDR1 and CDR2: MNHNS and SASEGT. The DNA for the CDR3 is TGTGCCAGCAGTGAATATTGGAGGGAGGGGGTCCAAGAGACCCAGTACTTC. Translating it yields CASSEYWREGVQETQYF.

V gene TRBV6-6 combines with J gene TRBJ2-7; the match to TRBD1 covers 7 bases. Germline V lookup: CDR1 MNHNY, CDR2 SVGAGI (reference sequence). Trimming cost V 3 bases and J 5 bases; bases outside gene matches: 10. The CDR3 extends over 15 amino acids. This CDR3 reads CASSYRTGRFNEQYF. CDR3 DNA: TGTGCCAGCAGTTATAGGACAGGCAGATTCAACGAGCAGTACTTC.

This chain joins TRBV2 and TRBJ2-7; 7 positions agree with TRBD1. With V trimmed by 4 bases and J by 6 bases, 6 bases remained unmatched. The CDR3 is 13 amino acids. The germline V gene has CDR1 SNHLY and CDR2 FYNNEI. The CDR3 DNA reads TGTGCCAGCAGTGGAACGGCAGGGGGCGAGCAGTACTTC. Translation gives CASSGTAGGEQYF.